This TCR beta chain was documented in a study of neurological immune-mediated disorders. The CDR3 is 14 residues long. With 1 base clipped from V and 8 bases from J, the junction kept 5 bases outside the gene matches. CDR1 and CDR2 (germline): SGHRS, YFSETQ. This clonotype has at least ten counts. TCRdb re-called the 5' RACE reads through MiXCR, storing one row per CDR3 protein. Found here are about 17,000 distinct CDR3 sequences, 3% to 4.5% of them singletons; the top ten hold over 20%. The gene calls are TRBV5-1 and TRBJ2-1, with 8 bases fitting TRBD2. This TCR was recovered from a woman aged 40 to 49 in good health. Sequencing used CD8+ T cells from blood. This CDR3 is CASSLSGGGDEQFF. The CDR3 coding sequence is TGCGCCAGCAGCTTGAGCGGGGGAGGGGATGAGCAGTTCTTC.